The entry below gives a single TCR beta chain sequence along with its context. The data originate from a study of Graves' ophthalmopathy and Graves' hyperthyroidism. RNA transcripts were the source from which TCR beta CDR3 regions were amplified. The first round was an RT-PCR with HTBI primers, and the second round was a multiplex PCR. In TCRdb, the multiplex PCR reads were re-called with MiXCR into one record per CDR3 protein. The sample yields hundreds of thousands of distinct CDR3 sequences, just over 40% seen once. Trimming removed 5 bases at V and 5 bases at J, with 21 bases between. Germline V lookup: CDR1 SGHVS, CDR2 FQNEAQ. The CDR3 consists of 16 residues.

This receptor was taken from an adult man with Graves' ophthalmopathy. This chain links TRBV7-8 with TRBJ1-2; a possible D gene is TRBD1 (5 bases). Sequenced sample: peripheral blood. The CDR3 coding sequence is TGTGCCAGCAGCCGAACGGGCACAGGATGGGGGTATGGCTACACCTTC. Translating it yields CASSRTGTGWGYGYTF.